Described below is a single T cell receptor beta chain sequence and its context. The sample belongs to a study of T cell changes during pregnancy in multiple sclerosis. Assay: immunoSEQ multiplex PCR; the TCRdb copy retains only in-frame clones and omits some. The sample contains tens of thousands of clones, 90% of which appear only once. This TCR was recovered from a female donor in good health, enrolled as a control in a pregnancy study. The source material was peripheral blood, sampled in the first trimester of pregnancy.

The CDR3 nucleotides are TGCGCCAGCAGCCAAGATGGTAGCGGGAGGATCTACGAGCAGTACTTC. Its protein is CASSQDGSGRIYEQYF. This chain joins TRBV4-3 and TRBJ2-7; 10 bases line up with TRBD2. The CDR3 contains 16 residues. The germline V gene encodes CDR1 LGHNA and CDR2 YSLEER. The V gene end was trimmed by 0 bases and the J gene end by 3 bases; junction bases not matched to a gene: 5.